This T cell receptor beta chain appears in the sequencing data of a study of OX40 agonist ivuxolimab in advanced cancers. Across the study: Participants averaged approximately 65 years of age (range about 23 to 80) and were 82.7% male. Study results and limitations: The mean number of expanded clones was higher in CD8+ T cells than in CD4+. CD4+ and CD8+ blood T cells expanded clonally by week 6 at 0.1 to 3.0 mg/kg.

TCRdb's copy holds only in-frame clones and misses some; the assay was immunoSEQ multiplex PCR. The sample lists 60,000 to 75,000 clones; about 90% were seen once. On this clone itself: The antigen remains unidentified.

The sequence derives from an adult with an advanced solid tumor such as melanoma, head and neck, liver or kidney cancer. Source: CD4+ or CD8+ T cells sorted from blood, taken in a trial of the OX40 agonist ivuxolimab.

The CDR3 here is CASSLGARVELDTQYF. Written as DNA, the CDR3 is TGTGCCAGCAGCTTGGGGGCTAGAGTCGAGCTGGATACGCAGTATTTT. The rearrangement links TRBV5-5 to TRBJ2-3; unclear D gene. Trimming pared 0 bases from V and 6 bases from J, leaving 17 bases between. The V gene's germline CDR1 is SGHKS and CDR2 YYEKEE (reference sequence). The CDR3 has 16 amino acids.